The 20 T cell receptor beta chains listed next were all sequenced from one sample in a study of T-cell reconstitution after alpha-beta-depleted transplantation in children. A TCRbeta library incorporating unique molecular identifiers was prepared. MiXCR was run by TCRdb on the PCR reads, yielding one entry per CDR3 protein. The sample shows 200,000 to 250,000 distinct CDR3 sequences, approximately 11% of them seen only once. The material was PBMCs, obtained before TCRalphabeta/CD19-depleted stem cell transplant. The receptors were sampled from a child less than two years old with acute myeloid leukemia, due to receive a stem cell transplant.

This clonotype came up many times. The V and J genes are TRBV7-3 and TRBJ2-1; D ambiguous. The length of the CDR3 is 16 residues. Germline CDR1 is SGHTA and CDR2 is FQGTGA. The V gene lost 0 bases and the J gene lost 0 bases, with 9 bases spanning the gap. CDR3 bases: TGTGCCAGCAGCTTAACCCACTCGCCCTCCTACAATGAGCAGTTCTTC. This gives the protein CASSLTHSPSYNEQFF. Based on the CDR3 plus reference TRBV7-3 and TRBJ2-1, the full variable domain is GAGVSQTPSNKVTEKGKYVELRCDPISGHTALYWYRQSLGQGPEFLIYFQGTGAADDSGLPNDRFFAVRPEGSVSTLKIQRTERGDSAVYLCASSLTHSPSYNEQFFGPGTRLTVL.

This clonotype was found many times. The chain joins TRBV11-1 to TRBJ2-7; D tentatively fits TRBD1 or TRBD2 (6 bases each). CDR3 size: 16 residues. Germline CDR1 and CDR2: SGHAT and FQDESV (reference sequence). V lost 4 bases, J lost 2 bases, and 18 bases lay in between. CDR3 protein: CASSYAFRGGTYEQYF. The CDR3 bases are TGTGCCAGCAGCTACGCGTTCAGGGGAGGAACCTACGAGCAGTACTTC.

This clonotype was observed many times. V is TRBV6-2 or TRBV6-3 and J is TRBJ1-1, with TRBD1 as a possible D gene (5 bases). CDR3 length: 16 residues. Trimming took 7 bases from V and 1 from J, leaving 19 bases between them. Germline V CDR1 and CDR2: MNHEY, SVGEGT. Here the CDR3 DNA reads TGTGCCAGCACCAAGGGGAGAACAGTCAGGAACACTGAAGCTTTCTTT. This codes for CASTKGRTVRNTEAFF.

A note on this clonotype: It may be a read error: a sequence one base away is much more abundant. The V and J genes are TRBV5-1 and TRBJ2-7; TRBD2 might be the D (6 bases). This CDR3 is built from 17 residues. Germline lookup yields CDR1 SGHRS and CDR2 YFSETQ. The CDR3 DNA sequence: TGCGCCGGCAGCTTGGACCTTGCTAGCGAGGTATCCTACGAGCAGTACTTC. Amino acid sequence: CAGSLDLASEVSYEQYF.

Many counts were recorded for this clonotype. The J gene is TRBJ2-3, the V gene TRBV7-2; 7 bases align to TRBD2. This CDR3 is 15 amino acids long. Germline values: CDR1 SGHTA, CDR2 FQGNSA. The V segment lost 2 bases and the J segment 7 bases; nucleotides outside the gene matches: 9. The DNA for the CDR3 is TGTGCCAGCAGCTTACTGGCGGGGGTTGAATATACGCAGTATTTT. It codes for CASSLLAGVEYTQYF.

There are many counts of this clonotype. The chain joins TRBV24-1 to TRBJ2-2; D might be TRBD1 or TRBD2, each matching 5 bases. The V and J ends lost 4 bases and 2 bases respectively, with 16 bases between them. Germline V gene data show CDR1 as KGHDR and CDR2 as SFDVKD. The CDR3 has 17 residues. The CDR3 sequence is CATSETGTVKNTGELFF. CDR3 in DNA: TGTGCCACCAGTGAAACCGGGACGGTCAAAAACACCGGGGAGCTGTTTTTT.

This chain links TRBV10-1 with TRBJ1-1; D unresolved. V gave up 6 bases and J gave up 5 bases, with 10 bases separating them. The CDR3 is 12 amino acids. CDR1 and CDR2 (germline): WNHNN, SYGVQD (reference sequence). CDR3: CASRDLRTEAFF. CDR3 in DNA: TGCGCCAGCAGGGACCTAAGAACTGAAGCTTTCTTT.

This clonotype was counted ten times or more. V usage is TRBV24-1 and J usage is TRBJ2-3, with a tentative D call TRBD2 (5 bases). The V end was cut by 3 bases, the J end by 1 base, with 10 bases between. The CDR3 extends over 15 amino acids. Germline lookup yields CDR1 KGHDR and CDR2 SFDVKD. CDR3 protein: CATSDPLDGTDTQYF. For the CDR3, the DNA is TGTGCCACCAGTGATCCACTAGACGGCACAGATACGCAGTATTTT.

This chain links TRBV7-1 with TRBJ1-5; D is unresolved. TRBV7-1 is known as an ORF, though its function is uncertain. The V end lost 3 bases, the J end lost 12 bases, and 9 bases lay between the germline ends. The CDR3 length is 11 residues. The DNA for the CDR3 is TGTGCCAGCAGCTCCCCCGAGGACCAGCATTTT. This gives the protein CASSSPEDQHF.

This clonotype was observed at least ten times. The rearrangement links TRBV28 to TRBJ1-4, with 7 bases identical to TRBD1. V was pared by 3 bases and J by 8 bases, with 12 bases of the junction left unmatched. This CDR3 has 16 amino acids. Looked up from germline, CDR1 is MDHEN and CDR2 is SYDVKM. The CDR3 DNA reads TGTGCCAGCAGTTTTCGCGGGACAGACCGCGGGGAAAAACTGTTTTTT. This sequence encodes CASSFRGTDRGEKLFF.

This clonotype was picked up many times. The chain employs TRBV19 and TRBJ2-3; D ambiguous. Germline V CDR1 and CDR2: LNHDA, SQIVND (reference sequence). This CDR3 has 13 residues. V lost 4 bases and J lost 6, with 11 bases in between. The CDR3 nucleotides are TGTGCCAGTAGTACTGGGATTCTGGATACGCAGTATTTT. Translating gives CASSTGILDTQYF.

The V call is TRBV20-1, the J call TRBJ1-5; 10 positions agree with TRBD1. V shed 3 bases and J 6 bases; nucleotides not matched to a gene: 8. CDR1 is DFQATT and CDR2 is SNEGSKA in the germline V gene (reference sequence). The CDR3 totals 15 residues. In DNA, the CDR3 is TGCAGTGCTAGTCTCGGGACAGGGGAAAGTCAGCCCCAGCATTTT. Residues: CSASLGTGESQPQHF.

This clonotype has ten or more counts. J is TRBJ2-3 and V is TRBV27; D is perhaps TRBD1 (6 bases). The V gene lost 4 bases and the J gene lost 2 bases, with 19 bases spanning the gap. This CDR3 has 17 amino acids. CDR1 and CDR2 from the germline V gene are MNHEY and SMNVEV (reference sequence). The CDR3 region has the DNA TGTGCCAGCAGTTCGTTATCCCGAACAGGGACCACAGATACGCAGTATTTT. As protein: CASSSLSRTGTTDTQYF.

This clonotype was recorded at least ten times. The genes are TRBV12-3 or TRBV12-4 and TRBJ2-1; TRBD2 aligns across 8 bases. The CDR3 is 14 residues long. The trim removed 6 bases at V and 10 bases at J, leaving 11 bases unmatched. CDR3 in DNA: TGTGCCAGCAGCCTCCCTAGCGGGCCGGGAGAGCAGTTCTTC. This gives the protein CASSLPSGPGEQFF.

This clonotype came up many times. This chain joins TRBV10-3 and TRBJ1-2, with TRBD1 matching 7 bases. The CDR3 length is 12 residues. Germline lookup yields CDR1 ENHRY and CDR2 SYGVKD. The V segment lost 10 bases and the J segment 0 bases; nucleotides outside the gene matches: 2. Written as DNA, the CDR3 is TGTGCCACCGGACAGGCTAACTATGGCTACACCTTC. Its protein is CATGQANYGYTF.

In its sample, this clonotype was seen many times. V and J are TRBV10-3 and TRBJ1-5; no firm D call. The germline CDR1 and CDR2 sequences are ENHRY and SYGVKD. This CDR3 contains 13 residues. The V end was cut by 6 bases, the J end by 2 bases, with 8 bases between. The CDR3 DNA is TGTGCCATCAGCCGGGAACGCAATCAGCCCCAGCATTTT. Encoded protein: CAISRERNQPQHF.

Many counts were recorded for this clonotype. The chain has TRBV7-2 and TRBJ2-7, with 9 bases that match TRBD2. The CDR3 sequence is 15 residues long. J was trimmed by 1 base and V by 1 base; bases with no gene match: 2. The germline CDR1 and CDR2 sequences are SGHTA and FQGNSA. CDR3 protein: CASSLGGLASYEQYF. The CDR3 coding sequence is TGTGCCAGCAGCTTAGGGGGACTAGCTTCCTACGAGCAGTACTTC. Full variable domain (missing parts from reference TRBV7-2 and TRBJ2-7): GAGVSQSPSNKVTEKGKDVELRCDPISGHTALYWYRQSLGQGLEFLIYFQGNSAPDKSGLPSDRFSAERTGGSVSTLTIQRTQQEDSAVYLCASSLGGLASYEQYFGPGTRLTVT.

This clonotype was counted at least ten times. The CDR3 DNA sequence: TGTGCCAGCACTCGACAGGGGTCGGAGACCCAGTACTTC. Amino acids: CASTRQGSETQYF. The rearrangement joins TRBV6-1 to TRBJ2-5, with 8 nucleotides matching TRBD1. The CDR3 contains 13 residues. Trimming removed 7 bases from V and 5 bases from J; junction bases left unmatched: 6. Germline V CDR1 and CDR2: MNHNS, SASEGT.

This clonotype was seen many times. The chain combines TRBV12-3 or TRBV12-4 with TRBJ1-4, with no clear D. The CDR3 loop spans 16 amino acids. Trimming took 3 bases from V and 0 from J, leaving 11 bases between them. CDR3 region: CASSLGSLATNEKLFF. As DNA, the CDR3 is TGTGCCAGCAGTTTGGGCAGCCTTGCAACTAATGAAAAACTGTTTTTT.

This clonotype came up many times. For the CDR3, the DNA is TGTGCCAGTAGACTCCCGGAAGGGGAGCTGTTTTTT. Encoded protein: CASRLPEGELFF. The chain uses TRBV12-3 or TRBV12-4 and TRBJ2-2; D is unresolved. The V end was cut by 9 bases, the J end by 8 bases, with 13 bases between. The CDR3 runs 12 residues.